This T cell receptor (beta chain) was recorded in a study of patients and donors after allogeneic stem cell transplantation. This CDR3 contains 14 residues. CDR1 is MNHNY, CDR2 SVGAGI, per germline (reference sequence). TCRdb reprocessed the RT-PCR reads via MiXCR and lists one record per CDR3 protein. The sample records roughly 12,000 distinct CDR3 sequences, almost 25% being singletons. Of note for this clonotype: An end of the junction differs from the germline gene, which may be a read error.

Sequencing input: blood, either unsorted or a sorted T cell fraction (not recorded which). The TCR originated in a human donor who was either an allogeneic HSCT recipient or a stem cell or donor lymphocyte infusion donor (not recorded which). It is not recorded whose cells these are; they may come from a transplant donor. The V and J genes are TRBV6-6 and TRBJ1-4, with TRBD1 identical over 10 bases. CDR3: CASFGTGEGEKLLF. CDR3 coding DNA: TGTGCCAGCTTCGGGACAGGGGAGGGAGAAAAACTGCTTTTT.